This TCR beta chain was sequenced during a study of radiotherapy plus CTLA-4 blockade in lung cancer. Turning to the study itself: Objective responses were documented in around a sixth of patients, with disease control in roughly 34%.

As for this clone: What it recognizes is unknown.

Trimming shortened V by 3 bases and J by 9 bases, and 9 bases separated the two germline ends. The CDR3 sequence is 12 residues long. Germline-derived CDR1 and CDR2 are MNHEY and SMNVEV (reference sequence). TCRdb keeps only in-frame clones here, not all; method: immunoSEQ multiplex PCR. Of around 95,000 clones listed, 80% to 90% were seen once; the top ten hold over 0.75%. Patients in the study, people with chemo-refractory metastatic non-small-cell lung cancer, received focal radiation plus ipilimumab CTLA-4 blockade. Study findings and constraints: Reports identified early blood T cell clone dynamics, with interferon-beta, as the best response predictor. Radiotherapy with ipilimumab was followed by blood expansion of tumor-derived clones.

The sequencing here drew on peripheral blood, taken from a patient treated with radiotherapy plus ipilimumab. The rearrangement joins TRBV27 to TRBJ2-1; D unresolved. The TCR sequence derives from a human donor with non-small cell lung cancer who had stable disease on radiotherapy plus ipilimumab. In DNA form, the CDR3 reads TGTGCCAGCAGTTTTCAGGACGGTGAGCAGTTCTTC. Its protein product is CASSFQDGEQFF.